These T cell receptor beta chains were read from a single sample in a study of blood T cells in healthy people across ages. TCRdb analysed the 5' RACE reads with MiXCR anew, one entry per CDR3 protein. The sample includes some 550,000 distinct CDR3 sequences, under 55% of them seen just once. The source material was blood. The receptors come from a man older than 75 in good health. Each CDR3 is given with its conserved first and last residue. A D gene is named only where the DNA matches it firmly. The size entry is marked missing in some rows and otherwise reads once, few, many or a size class.

DNA	CDR3	V	J	D	size
TGTGCCAGCAGCTTATTTGGGGTTGGCCCCTATGGCTACACCTTC	CASSLFGVGPYGYTF	TRBV11-3	TRBJ1-2	.	.
TGCAGTGCTAGCAAGATAGGGCTGCGGGGGCCTGGGGCCAACGTCCTGACTTTC	CSASKIGLRGPGANVLTF	TRBV20-1	TRBJ2-6	.	once
TGCGCCAGCAGCTTGGGCGCGGGGAGGCCGTCCAATGAGCAGTTCTTC	CASSLGAGRPSNEQFF	TRBV5-1	TRBJ2-1	.	.
TGCGCCAGCGCCGACGGGGCTATCAACAATGAGCAGTTCTTC	CASADGAINNEQFF	TRBV5-1	TRBJ2-1	.	.
TGCGCCAGCAGCACGCGGCTGACAGGGCAAGAGACCCAGTACTTC	CASSTRLTGQETQYF	TRBV4-3	TRBJ2-5	TRBD1	many
TGTGCCAGCAGCTTAGTTAAGGGCAGGGGAGAATCACCCCTCCACTTT	CASSLVKGRGESPLHF	TRBV11-2	TRBJ1-6	.	.
TGCAGTGCTAGAGCCCCGGGACTAGCTTCGCACAATGAGCAGTTCTTC	CSARAPGLASHNEQFF	TRBV20-1	TRBJ2-1	TRBD2	.
TGTGCCGGCAGCCAAGGGCTGGGGGAGACCCAGTACTTC	CAGSQGLGETQYF	TRBV14	TRBJ2-5	.	.
TGTGCCATCAGTGAGGACGGGGGAAACATTCAGTACTTC	CAISEDGGNIQYF	TRBV10-3	TRBJ2-4	.	.
TGTGCCAGCGGGGAGTCAGATACGCAGTATTTT	CASGESDTQYF	TRBV6-6	TRBJ2-3	.	many
TGTGCCAGCCACAATCGGGACAGGGGCTACGAGCAGTACTTC	CASHNRDRGYEQYF	TRBV28	TRBJ2-7	TRBD1	few
TGCGCCGGCAGTCGGAGACCCGGGGCCTACGAGCAGTACTTC	CAGSRRPGAYEQYF	TRBV5-1	TRBJ2-7	.	.
TGTGCCAGCAGTGGGACTAGCGGGAGGCATGAGCAGTTCTTC	CASSGTSGRHEQFF	TRBV6-2/TRBV6-3	TRBJ2-1	TRBD2	few
TGCGCCAGCAGCCAAGTCGGGTCGAACACTGAAGCTTTCTTT	CASSQVGSNTEAFF	TRBV4-3	TRBJ1-1	.	.
TGTGCCAGTAGTCCCACAACCGGGACAGGAGTCTACGAGCAGTACTTC	CASSPTTGTGVYEQYF	TRBV19	TRBJ2-7	TRBD1	.